This TCR beta chain was sequenced in a study of blood T cell repertoires in COVID-19. Overall study context: PBMCs, B-cell-depleted T cells, or T cells were the source of the cDNA or gDNA that made up the material.

Self-reported history from a screening survey and questionnaire set each donor's cohort. The study counted Cohort 3 donors as recovered given two negative PCRs, clearance, or symptom resolution. V shed 4 bases, J shed 1 base, and the junction held 7 bases outside the gene matches. In germline, CDR1 is SGDLS, CDR2 YYNGEE. The CDR3 totals 17 residues. Repertoires were generated with immunoSEQ multiplex PCR, while TCRdb's copy carries only in-frame clones and drops some. The data hold a few hundred thousand clones, with 80% to 90% observed a single time. V gene TRBV9 combines with J gene TRBJ2-6; TRBD1 agrees at 8 bases. The clonotype was recovered from a man aged 18 to 29 who had recovered from COVID-19. The sequenced sample was PBMCs or T cells enriched from blood (not recorded which). The CDR3 bases are TGTGCCAGCAGCAAAGGGACAGGTCCTTCTGGGGCCAACGTCCTGACTTTC. Encoded protein: CASSKGTGPSGANVLTF.